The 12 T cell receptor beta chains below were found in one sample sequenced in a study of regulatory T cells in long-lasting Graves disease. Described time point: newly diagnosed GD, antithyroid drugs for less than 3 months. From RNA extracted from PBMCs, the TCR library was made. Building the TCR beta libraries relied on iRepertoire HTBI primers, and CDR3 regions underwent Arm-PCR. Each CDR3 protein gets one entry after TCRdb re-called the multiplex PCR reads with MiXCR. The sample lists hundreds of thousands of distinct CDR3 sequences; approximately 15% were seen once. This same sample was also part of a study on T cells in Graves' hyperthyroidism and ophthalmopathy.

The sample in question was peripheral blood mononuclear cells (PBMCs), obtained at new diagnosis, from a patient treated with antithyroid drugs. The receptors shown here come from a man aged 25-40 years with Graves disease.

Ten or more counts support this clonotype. The CDR3 sequence is CASSRSTSGGQETQYF. The CDR3 DNA sequence: TGCGCCAGCAGCAGAAGTACTAGCGGGGGACAAGAGACCCAGTACTTC. The rearrangement links TRBV5-1 to TRBJ2-5, with TRBD2 matching over 11 bases. This CDR3 has 16 amino acids. Germline CDR1 and CDR2: SGHRS and YFSETQ. V trimming: 4 bases; J trimming: 2 bases; junction bases outside the gene matches: 7.

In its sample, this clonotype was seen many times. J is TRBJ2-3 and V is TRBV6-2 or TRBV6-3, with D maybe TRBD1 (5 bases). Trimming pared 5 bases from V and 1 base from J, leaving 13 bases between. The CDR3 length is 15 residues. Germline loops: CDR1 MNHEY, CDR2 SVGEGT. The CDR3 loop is CASSEPGIGTDTQYF. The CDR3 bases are TGTGCCAGCAGTGAACCAGGGATTGGCACAGATACGCAGTATTTT.

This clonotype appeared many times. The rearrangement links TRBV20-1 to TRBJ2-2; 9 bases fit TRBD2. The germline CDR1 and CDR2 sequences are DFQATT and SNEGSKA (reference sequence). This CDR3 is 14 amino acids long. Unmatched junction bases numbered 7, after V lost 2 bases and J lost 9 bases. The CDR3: CSARTLAGPRELFF. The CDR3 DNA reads TGCAGTGCTAGAACTCTAGCGGGACCGAGGGAGCTGTTTTTT.

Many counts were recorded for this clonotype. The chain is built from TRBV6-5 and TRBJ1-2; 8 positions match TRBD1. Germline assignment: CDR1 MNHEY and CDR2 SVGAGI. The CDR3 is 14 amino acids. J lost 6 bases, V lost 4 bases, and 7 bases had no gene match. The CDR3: CASSSVRGLNGYTF. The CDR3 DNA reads TGTGCCAGCAGTTCGGTCAGGGGGCTGAATGGCTACACCTTC.

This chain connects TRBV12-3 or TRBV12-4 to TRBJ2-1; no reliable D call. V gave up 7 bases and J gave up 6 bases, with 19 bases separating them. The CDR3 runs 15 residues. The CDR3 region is CASNLGGQSANEQFF. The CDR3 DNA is TGTGCCAGCAATCTGGGCGGCCAAAGTGCCAATGAGCAGTTCTTC.

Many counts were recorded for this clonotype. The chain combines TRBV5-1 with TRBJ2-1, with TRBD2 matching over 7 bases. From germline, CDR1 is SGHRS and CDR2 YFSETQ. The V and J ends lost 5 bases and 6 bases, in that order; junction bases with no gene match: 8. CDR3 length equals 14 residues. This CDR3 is CASRGGSPPNEQFF. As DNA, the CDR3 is TGCGCCAGCAGAGGCGGGAGTCCCCCCAATGAGCAGTTCTTC.

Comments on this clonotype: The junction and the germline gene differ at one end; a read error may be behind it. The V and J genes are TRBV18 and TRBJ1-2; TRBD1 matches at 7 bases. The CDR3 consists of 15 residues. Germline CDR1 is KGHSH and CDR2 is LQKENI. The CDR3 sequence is CASPPGQLPNYGYTF. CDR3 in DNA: TGTGCCAGCCCACCGGGACAGTTACCCAACTATGGCTACACCTTC.

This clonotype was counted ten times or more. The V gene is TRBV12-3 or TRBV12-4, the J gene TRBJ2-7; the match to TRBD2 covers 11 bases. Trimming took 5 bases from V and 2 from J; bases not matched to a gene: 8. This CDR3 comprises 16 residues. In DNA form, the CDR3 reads TGTGCCAGCAGTCGCGGGTTGACTAGCGGGGCCTACGAGCAGTACTTC. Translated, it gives CASSRGLTSGAYEQYF.

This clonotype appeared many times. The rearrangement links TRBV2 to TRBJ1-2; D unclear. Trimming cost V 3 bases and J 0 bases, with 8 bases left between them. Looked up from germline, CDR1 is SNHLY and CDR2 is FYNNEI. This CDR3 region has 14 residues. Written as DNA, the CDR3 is TGTGCCAGCAGTGATGTAACAGCTAACTATGGCTACACCTTC. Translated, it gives CASSDVTANYGYTF. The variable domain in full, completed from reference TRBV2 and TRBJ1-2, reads EPEVTQTPSHQVTQMGQEVILRCVPISNHLYFYWYRQILGQKVEFLVSFYNNEISEKSEIFDDQFSVERPDGSNFTLKIRSTKLEDSAMYFCASSDVTANYGYTFGSGTRLTVV.

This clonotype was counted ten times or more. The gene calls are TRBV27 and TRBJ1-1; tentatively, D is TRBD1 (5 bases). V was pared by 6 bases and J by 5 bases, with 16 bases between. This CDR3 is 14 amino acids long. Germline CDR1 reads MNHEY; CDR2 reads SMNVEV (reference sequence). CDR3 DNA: TGTGCCAGCAGAGGAAATGGGGGTAGGACTGAAGCTTTCTTT. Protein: CASRGNGGRTEAFF.

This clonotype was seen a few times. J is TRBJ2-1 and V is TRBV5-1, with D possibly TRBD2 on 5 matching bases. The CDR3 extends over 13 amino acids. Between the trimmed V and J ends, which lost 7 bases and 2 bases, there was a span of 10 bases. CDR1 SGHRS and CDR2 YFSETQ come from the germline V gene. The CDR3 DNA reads TGCGCCAGCGGGAGTAGGACCTACAATGAGCAGTTCTTC. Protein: CASGSRTYNEQFF.

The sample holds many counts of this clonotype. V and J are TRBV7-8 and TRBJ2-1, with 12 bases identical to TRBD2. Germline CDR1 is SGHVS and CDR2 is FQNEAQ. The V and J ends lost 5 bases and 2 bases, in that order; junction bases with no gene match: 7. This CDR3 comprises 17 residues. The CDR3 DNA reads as TGTGCCAGCAGCATCCGACTAGCGGGAGAGACCTACAATGAGCAGTTCTTC. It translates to CASSIRLAGETYNEQFF. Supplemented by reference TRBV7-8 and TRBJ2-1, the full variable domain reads GAGVSQSPRYKVAKRGQDVALRCDPISGHVSLFWYQQALGQGPEFLTYFQNEAQLDKSGLPSDRFFAERPEGSVSTLKIQRTQQEDSAVYLCASSIRLAGETYNEQFFGPGTRLTVL.